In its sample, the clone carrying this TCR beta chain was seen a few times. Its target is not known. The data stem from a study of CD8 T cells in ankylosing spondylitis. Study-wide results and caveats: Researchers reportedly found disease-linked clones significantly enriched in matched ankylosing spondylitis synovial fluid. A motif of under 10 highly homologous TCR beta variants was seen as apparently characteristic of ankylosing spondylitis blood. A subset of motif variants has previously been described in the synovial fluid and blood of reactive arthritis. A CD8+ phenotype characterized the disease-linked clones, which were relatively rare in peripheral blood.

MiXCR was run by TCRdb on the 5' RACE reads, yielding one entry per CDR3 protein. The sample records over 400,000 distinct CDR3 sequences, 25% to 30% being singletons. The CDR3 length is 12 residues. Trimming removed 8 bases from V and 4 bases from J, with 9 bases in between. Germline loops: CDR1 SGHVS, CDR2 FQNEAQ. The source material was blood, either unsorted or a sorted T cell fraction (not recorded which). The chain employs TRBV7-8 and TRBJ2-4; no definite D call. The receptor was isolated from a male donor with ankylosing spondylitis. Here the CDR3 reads CASGVSKNIQYF. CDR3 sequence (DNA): TGTGCCAGCGGAGTTTCTAAAAACATTCAGTACTTC.